Shown below are 16 T cell receptor beta chains from a single sample sequenced in a study of blood T cell repertoires in COVID-19. Libraries were prepared by immunoSEQ multiplex PCR; TCRdb keeps only in-frame clonotypes and omits some of them. The table has some 150,000 clones, about 91% seen once; the top ten hold approximately 1.4%. What was sequenced was peripheral blood. Receptors were obtained from a woman aged 45-65 years with acute or convalescent COVID-19.

The rearrangement uses TRBV19 and TRBJ1-2; D is uncertain. The CDR3 loop spans 13 amino acids. The V end was cut by 6 bases, the J end by 0 bases, with 8 bases between. Germline CDR1 is LNHDA and CDR2 is SQIVND (reference sequence). CDR3: CASRQFSNYGYTF. The CDR3 DNA sequence: TGTGCCAGTAGACAGTTCTCTAACTATGGCTACACCTTC.

The chain combines TRBV9 with TRBJ2-1; TRBD2 agrees at 10 bases. Trimming took 4 bases from V and 4 from J; bases not matched to a gene: 8. Germline V gene data show CDR1 as SGDLS and CDR2 as YYNGEE. The CDR3 consists of 16 residues. The CDR3 DNA is TGTGCCAGCAGCTCTAGCGGGAGAGGTGGGTACAATGAGCAGTTCTTC. Protein product: CASSSSGRGGYNEQFF.

This chain connects TRBV19 to TRBJ2-1, with 10 nucleotides matching TRBD2. CDR1 and CDR2 (germline): LNHDA, SQIVND (reference sequence). The V gene end was trimmed by 10 bases and the J gene end by 3 bases; junction bases not matched to a gene: 9. This CDR3 contains 15 residues. Written as DNA, the CDR3 is TGTGCCACCAAGGCAGGGACTAGCGACTACAATGAGCAGTTCTTC. It is translated as CATKAGTSDYNEQFF.

On this clone itself: At one end the junction does not follow the germline gene, possibly because of a read error. The chain recombines TRBV6-5 with TRBJ2-7, with 7 bases fitting TRBD1. From germline, CDR1 is MNHEY and CDR2 SVGAGI. The CDR3 has 11 amino acids. In DNA form, the CDR3 reads TGTGCCAGCAGTCGAGGACAGGCAGGGGGCTTC. Translating it yields CASSRGQAGGF.

The rearrangement joins TRBV6-5 to TRBJ2-1; 11 nucleotides match TRBD2. CDR1 MNHEY and CDR2 SVGAGI come from the germline V gene. The CDR3 spans 15 residues. Losses at the gene ends were 7 bases for V and 2 bases for J; bases not matched to a gene: 4. DNA for the CDR3: TGTGCCAGCACCCTAGCGGGGGGTCCCTACAATGAGCAGTTCTTC. It translates to CASTLAGGPYNEQFF.

V gene TRBV7-2 combines with J gene TRBJ2-3, with 9 positions matching TRBD2. V lost 4 bases to trimming and J lost 2 bases; unmatched junction nucleotides: 4. The germline V gene encodes CDR1 SGHTA and CDR2 FQGNSA. This CDR3 has 15 amino acids. The CDR3 DNA reads as TGTGCCAGCAGCTCATTAGCGGGGGACACAGATACGCAGTATTTT. Its protein is CASSSLAGDTDTQYF.

As concerns this clone: Other DNA sequences of this sample code for an identical CDR3. The chain recombines TRBV7-2 with TRBJ2-7; 13 bases align to TRBD2. V lost 5 bases to trimming and J lost 2 bases; unmatched junction nucleotides: 3. CDR1 is SGHTA and CDR2 is FQGNSA in the germline V gene. The CDR3 length is 15 residues. CDR3: CASSPGLAGAYEQYF. The CDR3 DNA follows: TGTGCCAGCAGCCCCGGACTAGCGGGGGCCTACGAGCAGTACTTC.

The rearrangement uses TRBV6-5 and TRBJ1-1; 9 bases line up with TRBD1. V lost 3 bases to trimming and J lost 4 bases; unmatched junction nucleotides: 3. Germline V gives CDR1 MNHEY, CDR2 SVGAGI. The CDR3 spans 14 residues. CDR3 sequence reads: CASSYRTGVTEAFF. The CDR3 DNA follows: TGTGCCAGCAGTTATCGGACAGGGGTCACTGAAGCTTTCTTT.

This clone was seen more than once but under ten times. The chain joins TRBV3-1 (or the pseudogene TRBV3-2) to TRBJ1-1, with D unresolved. The CDR3 totals 12 residues. In germline, CDR1 is LGHDT, CDR2 YNNKEL (reference sequence). V was clipped by 5 bases and J by 5 bases, with 9 bases between them. CDR3 in amino acids: CASSREGTEAFF. In DNA form, the CDR3 reads TGTGCCAGCAGCAGGGAGGGAACTGAAGCTTTCTTT.

This chain joins TRBV25-1 and TRBJ1-4; D gene unclear. Germline V CDR1 and CDR2: MGHDK, SYGVNS. The CDR3 length is 11 residues. V lost 4 bases, J lost 8 bases, and 5 bases lay in between. The CDR3 is CASSVSEKLFF. For the CDR3, the DNA is TGTGCCAGCAGTGTGAGCGAAAAACTGTTTTTT.

The chain links TRBV18 to TRBJ1-1; D is perhaps TRBD1 (5 bases). V was shortened by 3 bases and J by 0 bases, with 14 bases between the two germline ends. Germline V gene lookup returns CDR1 KGHSH and CDR2 LQKENI. The CDR3 extends over 16 amino acids. The CDR3 nucleotides are TGTGCCAGCTCACCTTCCTATGGGGCGTTGAACACTGAAGCTTTCTTT. Amino acids: CASSPSYGALNTEAFF.

CDR3 in DNA: TGTGCCAGCACCTCCGGCGGGGGAGAGACCCAGTACTTC. Protein product: CASTSGGGETQYF. The chain combines TRBV11-3 with TRBJ2-5; 7 nucleotides align to TRBD2. The CDR3 runs to 13 residues. In germline, CDR1 is SGHNT, CDR2 YENEEA. Trimming took 7 bases from V and 4 from J; bases not matched to a gene: 6.

The chain has TRBV5-1 and TRBJ1-5; no definite D call. This CDR3 contains 11 residues. Germline CDR1 SGHRS, CDR2 YFSETQ. V was cut by 2 bases and J by 12 bases, with 9 bases left in between. For the CDR3, the DNA is TGCGCCAGCAGCTTTGAGGCACTCCAGCATTTT. Encoded protein: CASSFEALQHF.

The rearrangement joins TRBV5-4 to TRBJ2-1; D may be TRBD1 (7 bases). The CDR3 extends over 15 amino acids. The V end lost 4 bases, the J end lost 7 bases, and 18 bases lay between the germline ends. CDR1 SGHNT and CDR2 YYREEE come from the germline V gene (reference sequence). The CDR3 region has the DNA TGTGCCAGCAGCAAAAACGGGGCAGGGGGGAATGAGCAGTTCTTC. It encodes CASSKNGAGGNEQFF.

The chain has TRBV14 and TRBJ2-5, with 9 bases identical to TRBD2. Germline V gene lookup returns CDR1 SGHDN and CDR2 FVKESK. V shed 4 bases and J 4 bases; nucleotides not matched to a gene: 16. The CDR3 length is 18 residues. In DNA, the CDR3 is TGTGCCAGCAGCCCCTGGAGAATAGGCGGGGGGGCAGGAGAGACCCAGTACTTC. It encodes CASSPWRIGGGAGETQYF.

The rearrangement uses TRBV25-1 and TRBJ2-7, with a weak D call TRBD1 (6 bases). Germline loops: CDR1 MGHDK, CDR2 SYGVNS. Trimming took 2 bases from V and 5 from J, leaving 10 bases between them. The length of the CDR3 is 13 residues. The CDR3 protein is CASSETGLNEQYF. The DNA of the CDR3 is TGTGCCAGCAGTGAAACAGGGCTTAACGAGCAGTACTTC.